The rows below give T cell receptor beta chains drawn from one sample of a study of OX40 agonist ivuxolimab in advanced cancers. Generated by immunoSEQ multiplex PCR, the TCRdb table keeps only in-frame clones and is missing some. The sample records 80,000 to 85,000 clones, around 83% being singletons. The starting material was CD4+ or CD8+ T cells sorted from blood, obtained in a trial of the OX40 agonist ivuxolimab. All receptors derive from an adult with an advanced solid tumor such as melanoma, head and neck, liver or kidney cancer. Each CDR3 is given with its conserved first and last residue. Fields, in order: clone size, D gene, J gene, V gene, CDR3 protein, CDR3 DNA. The D gene is left open where the match is weak. Only part of the rows carry a size: once, few, many, or a class if the clone is expanded.

.	.	TRBJ2-2	TRBV7-9	CASKWSGNTGELFF	TGTGCCAGCAAGTGGAGCGGGAACACCGGGGAGCTGTTTTTT
.	TRBD1	TRBJ1-4	TRBV10-3	CAIRPGQGAVEKLFF	TGTGCCATCAGGCCCGGACAGGGGGCAGTCGAAAAACTGTTTTTT
few	.	TRBJ1-2	TRBV5-5	CASSFQGYGYTF	TGTGCCAGCAGCTTCCAGGGGTATGGCTACACCTTC
.	.	TRBJ1-1	TRBV4-1	CASSQSRSGGPTEAFF	TGCGCCAGCAGCCAGTCAAGATCCGGGGGTCCCACTGAAGCTTTCTTT
.	.	TRBJ1-6	TRBV5-5	CASSFSGDGELNSPLHF	TGTGCCAGCAGCTTCTCGGGGGACGGAGAACTGAATTCACCCCTCCACTTT
.	.	TRBJ1-2	TRBV7-2	CASSLFVYGYTF	TGTGCCAGCAGCTTATTTGTCTATGGCTACACCTTC
.	TRBD2	TRBJ2-1	TRBV7-7	CASSIGTSGLNEQFF	TGTGCTAGCAGTATCGGGACTAGCGGCCTAAATGAGCAGTTCTTC
.	TRBD1	TRBJ2-1	TRBV30	CAWYSRDRNNNEQFF	TGTGCCTGGTATTCCCGGGACAGGAATAACAATGAGCAGTTCTTC
.	.	TRBJ2-7	TRBV5-4	CASSSRAQYEQYF	TGTGCCAGCAGCTCTCGGGCGCAGTACGAGCAGTACTTC
.	.	TRBJ2-7	TRBV5-4	CASTRAGSDEQYF	TGTGCCAGCACCCGGGCGGGGTCCGACGAGCAGTACTTC
.	.	TRBJ2-3	TRBV5-1	CASSLVLAADTQYF	TGCGCCAGCAGCTTGGTACTAGCTGCAGATACGCAGTATTTT
.	.	TRBJ2-3	TRBV10-3	CAIGGRGGTDTQYF	TGTGCCATCGGGGGCAGGGGCGGCACAGATACGCAGTATTTT
.	TRBD1	TRBJ1-3	TRBV28	CASINRGFSGNTIYF	TGTGCCAGCATCAACAGGGGTTTCTCTGGAAACACCATATATTTT
.	.	TRBJ1-2	TRBV19	CASSFDRYGYTF	TGTGCCAGTAGTTTCGATCGCTATGGCTACACCTTC
.	.	TRBJ1-2	TRBV29-1	CSAGEYGYTF	TGCAGCGCCGGGGAGTATGGCTACACCTTC
.	.	TRBJ1-6	TRBV5-1	CASSSRDLGNSPLHF	TGCGCCAGCAGCTCCCGGGACCTGGGAAATTCACCCCTCCACTTT
.	.	TRBJ1-1	TRBV5-8	CASRHDSSYTEAFF	TGTGCCAGCAGACACGACAGTTCCTACACTGAAGCTTTCTTT
.	.	TRBJ2-5	TRBV11-2	CASSLGGSQETQYF	TGTGCCAGCAGCTTAGGGGGGTCCCAAGAGACCCAGTACTTC
.	.	TRBJ2-7	TRBV30	CAWSGGGEQYF	TGTGCCTGGAGTGGGGGCGGCGAGCAGTACTTC
.	.	TRBJ2-5	TRBV7-2	CASSFTAGETQYF	TGTGCCAGCAGCTTTACTGCGGGGGAGACCCAGTACTTC
.	.	TRBJ2-1	TRBV30	CAWSGGQEQFF	TGTGCCTGGAGTGGAGGGCAGGAGCAGTTCTTC
.	.	TRBJ2-7	TRBV4-1	CASSQGPQGTYEQYF	TGCGCCAGCAGCCAAGGCCCGCAAGGGACCTACGAGCAGTACTTC
few	.	TRBJ1-1	TRBV19	CASKPPPGTVDTEAFF	TGTGCCAGTAAGCCCCCCCCCGGGACCGTGGACACTGAAGCTTTCTTT
.	.	TRBJ2-7	TRBV6-6	CASSPSVEQYF	TGTGCCAGCAGCCCTAGCGTCGAGCAGTACTTC